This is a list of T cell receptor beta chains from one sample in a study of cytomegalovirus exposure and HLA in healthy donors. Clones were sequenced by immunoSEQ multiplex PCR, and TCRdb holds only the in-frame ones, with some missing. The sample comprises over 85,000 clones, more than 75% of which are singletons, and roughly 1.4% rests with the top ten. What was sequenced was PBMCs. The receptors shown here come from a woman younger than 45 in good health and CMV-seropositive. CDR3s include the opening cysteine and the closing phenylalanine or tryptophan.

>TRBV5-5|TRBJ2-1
CASSPSGSSYNEQFF
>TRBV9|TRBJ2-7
CASSEGGAPSYEQYF
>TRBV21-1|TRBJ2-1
CASRLGLKNEQFF
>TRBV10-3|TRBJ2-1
CAISRTSGVWNEQFF
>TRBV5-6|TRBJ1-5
CASSFWGEGEQPQHF
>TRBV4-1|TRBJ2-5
CASGTSRGSSETQYF
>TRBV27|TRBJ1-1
CASSLRHRGEAFF
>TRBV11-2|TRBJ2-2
CASSFGGSGTGELFF
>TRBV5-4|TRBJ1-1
CASSLEGADTEAFF
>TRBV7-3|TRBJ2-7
CASSSSGGYEQYF
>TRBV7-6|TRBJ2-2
CASSVSVPGELFF
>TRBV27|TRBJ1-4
CASSLGTGRNEKLFF
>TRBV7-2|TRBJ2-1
CASRVRQGASEQFF
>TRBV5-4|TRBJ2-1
CASSWGLAGAYEQFF
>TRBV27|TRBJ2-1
CASSLAGPSSYNEQFF
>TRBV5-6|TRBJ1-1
CASSLETPRGAFF
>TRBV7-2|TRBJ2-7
CATSETATYEQYF
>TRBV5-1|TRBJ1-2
CASSPMSGPTGGRVGYTF
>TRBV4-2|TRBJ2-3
CASSSGTSGGLTDTQYF
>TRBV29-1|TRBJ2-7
CSVETKRTGPHEQYF
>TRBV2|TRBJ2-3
CASTSSGPGGPDTQYF
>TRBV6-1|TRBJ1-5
CASSERSIRQPQHF
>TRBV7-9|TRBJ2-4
CASRDLAGDGSNIQYF
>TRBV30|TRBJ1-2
CAWSPLYHRDGDGYTF
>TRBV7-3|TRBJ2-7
CASSPGTVRPYEQYF
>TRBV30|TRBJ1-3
CAWSGQGNTIYF
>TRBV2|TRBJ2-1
CASSEFGGEYNEQFF
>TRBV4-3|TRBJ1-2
CASSQDPPLRLSDYGYTF
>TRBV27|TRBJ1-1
CASSISGKGTEAFF
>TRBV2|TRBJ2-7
CASTGTVSYEQYF
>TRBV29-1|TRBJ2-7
CSVDVFGGEGYEQYF
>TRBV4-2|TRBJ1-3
CASSRSGTDSGNTIYF
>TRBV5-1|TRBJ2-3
CASSFRDSLRDTQYF
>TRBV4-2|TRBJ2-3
CASSQGRDTQYF
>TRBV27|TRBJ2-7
CASSPSPGSYEQYF
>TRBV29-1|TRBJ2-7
CSVVGGRAYEQYF
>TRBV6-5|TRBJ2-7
CASSYGPTGNPYEQYF
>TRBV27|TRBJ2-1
CASSLLGASYNEQFF
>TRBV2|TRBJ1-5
CASSESFGGNQPQHF
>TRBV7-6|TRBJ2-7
CASSRGRNEQYF
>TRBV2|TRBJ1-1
CASRGQGAHTEAFF
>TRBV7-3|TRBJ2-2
CASSFSGSTGELFF
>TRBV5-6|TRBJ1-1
CASSKTGGNTEAFF
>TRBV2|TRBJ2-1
CASSEILPLVTRGEQFF
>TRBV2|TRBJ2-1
CAGQGANEQFF
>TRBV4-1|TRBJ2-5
CASSQDPGATTQYF
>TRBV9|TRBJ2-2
CASSVGRTGAGELFF
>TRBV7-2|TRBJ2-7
CASSPGLGLAGEQYF
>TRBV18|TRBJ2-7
CASSPRAGGGEQYF
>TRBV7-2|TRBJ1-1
CASNQDGGFSGPEAFF
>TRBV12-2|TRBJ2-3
CASRPRNTQYF
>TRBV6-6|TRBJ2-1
CASRSRDYEQFF
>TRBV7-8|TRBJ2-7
CASSLGRGYEQYF
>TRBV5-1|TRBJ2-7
CASSLGPLVSYEQYF
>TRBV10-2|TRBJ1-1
CASNPYGGTEAFF
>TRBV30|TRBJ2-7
CAWTPKAGPYEQYF
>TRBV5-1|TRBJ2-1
CASSFGTSGRDEQFF
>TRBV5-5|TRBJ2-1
CASSLGGGRLNEQFF